This T cell receptor (beta chain) was found in a study of CD4 T cells in relation to SARS-CoV-2 and coronaviruses. Overall study: Median patient age was approximately 38 years, spanning 21 to 72 years. Study-level points and caveats: Pre-pandemic and post-infection samples never came from the same donor. In roughly 65% of donors, memory CD4+ clonotypes crossrecognized SARS-CoV-2 and at least one common cold coronavirus spike.

The germline V and J ends were trimmed by 1 base and 5 bases, with 10 bases remaining between them. Germline CDR1 reads LGHNA; CDR2 reads YSLEER. This CDR3 has 14 amino acids. About this clone itself: The antigen is unknown.

Only in-frame clones appear in the TCRdb table, and some are missing; sequencing was by immunoSEQ multiplex PCR. Among about 56,000 clones listed, just over 90% were seen once. The origin of this receptor is an adult with COVID-19. The sample comprised naive CD4+ T cells from PBMCs. Documented subset: naive CD4+ T cells isolated by negative enrichment. The V gene is TRBV4-3, the J gene TRBJ2-3; the D is unclear. The chain's CDR3 is CASSQVNSLDTQYF. The CDR3 nucleotides are TGCGCCAGCAGCCAAGTCAACAGCCTAGATACGCAGTATTTT.